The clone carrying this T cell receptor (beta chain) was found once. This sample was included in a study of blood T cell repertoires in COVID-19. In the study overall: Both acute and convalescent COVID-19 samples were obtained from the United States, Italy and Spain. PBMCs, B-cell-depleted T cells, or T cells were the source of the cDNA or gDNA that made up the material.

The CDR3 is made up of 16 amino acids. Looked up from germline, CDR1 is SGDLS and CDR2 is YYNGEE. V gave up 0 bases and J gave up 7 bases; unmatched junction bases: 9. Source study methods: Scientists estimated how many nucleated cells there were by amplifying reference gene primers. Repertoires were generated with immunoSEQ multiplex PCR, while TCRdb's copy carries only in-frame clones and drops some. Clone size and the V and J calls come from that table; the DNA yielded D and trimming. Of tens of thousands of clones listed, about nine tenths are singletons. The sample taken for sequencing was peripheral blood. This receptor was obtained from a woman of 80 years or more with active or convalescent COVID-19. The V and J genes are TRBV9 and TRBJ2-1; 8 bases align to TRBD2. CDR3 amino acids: CASSVVGGGLWNEQFF. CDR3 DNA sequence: TGTGCCAGCAGCGTAGTGGGCGGGGGGCTGTGGAATGAGCAGTTCTTC.